This T cell receptor (beta chain) was sequenced for a study of human T cells and chemical hapten exposure. Study-wide context: TCR yields per sample varied, mainly owing to small pooled library volume differences. Notes on the study in general: TCRs exceeding a frequency of 1 in 1000 stayed unchanged under DPC sensitization.

Individual cDNA molecules each carried unique molecular identifiers attached by the library. TCRdb re-called the reads with MiXCR, one entry per CDR3 protein. The sample includes 5,000 to 6,000 distinct CDR3 sequences, approximately 60% seen only once; the top ten take approximately 4.3%. In this sample, this clonotype turned up a few times. The antigen is not known. The CDR3 runs to 14 residues. CDR1 is MGHRA and CDR2 is YSYEKL in the germline V gene. V lost 1 base to trimming and J lost 6 bases, with 13 bases between them. The treatment was: therapeutic diphenylcyclopropenone sensitization with weekly scalp DPC. Alopecia patients, 18 to 70 years old and DPC-suitable, served as donors. Total RNA was isolated from unfractionated whole blood.

This receptor was taken from an adult with alopecia areata. Some clones in this sample may be carry-over from other donors' samples. This table probably holds off-target reads from a library built for another chain. Sequenced here: whole blood, sampled before DPC sensitization or 2, 6, or about 24 weeks after (not recorded which). The chain recombines TRBV4-1 with TRBJ2-7; no clear D. Here the CDR3 reads CASSQGDWYAEQYF. The CDR3 region has the DNA TGCGCCAGCAGCCAAGGAGACTGGTACGCCGAGCAGTACTTC.